This TCR beta chain came from a study of T cells in Graves' hyperthyroidism and ophthalmopathy. Researchers took RNA transcripts and amplified the TCR beta CDR3 regions from them. First-round RT-PCR with HTBI primers amplified the TCR CDR3 region. TCRdb called the multiplex PCR reads again in MiXCR, with one record for every CDR3 protein. The table records hundreds of thousands of distinct CDR3 sequences, less than 25% of them present only once. The sample comprised blood. The clonotype comes from a man aged 25 to 40 with Graves' ophthalmopathy.

In nucleotides, the CDR3 is TGTGCCAGCTCGCCCTCTCAGCGGAGCACAGATACGCAGTATTTT. It encodes CASSPSQRSTDTQYF. The gene calls are TRBV18 and TRBJ2-3; a weak D match, TRBD2 (5 bases). Germline values: CDR1 KGHSH, CDR2 LQKENI. The CDR3 has 15 amino acids. The V end was cut by 6 bases, the J end by 0 bases, with 13 bases between.